This T cell receptor beta chain was found in a study of human versus mouse CDR3 diversity and MHC coevolution. Germline V gene data show CDR1 as MGHRA and CDR2 as YSYEKL. CDR3 length equals 14 residues. The V gene lost 0 bases and the J gene lost 4 bases, with 8 bases spanning the gap. Regarding the study as a whole: Human T cells underwent selection on more than five different MHC II alleles.

Clones were read by immunoSEQ multiplex PCR, and TCRdb kept only the in-frame ones, dropping some. The profile covers about 77,000 clones, with 85% to 95% appearing a single time and about 0.15% taken by the ten largest. In regard to this clone: No antigen is known for it.

Sequenced input: naive CD4+ T cells from blood. Indicated subset: CD45RO-negative CD62L-positive naive CD4 T cells. This sequence originates from a person aged 25 to 69 in good health. V and J are TRBV4-1 and TRBJ2-3; D perhaps matches TRBD2 (5 bases). CDR3 residues: CASSQERRADTQYF. DNA for the CDR3: TGCGCCAGCAGCCAAGAGAGGCGGGCAGATACGCAGTATTTT.